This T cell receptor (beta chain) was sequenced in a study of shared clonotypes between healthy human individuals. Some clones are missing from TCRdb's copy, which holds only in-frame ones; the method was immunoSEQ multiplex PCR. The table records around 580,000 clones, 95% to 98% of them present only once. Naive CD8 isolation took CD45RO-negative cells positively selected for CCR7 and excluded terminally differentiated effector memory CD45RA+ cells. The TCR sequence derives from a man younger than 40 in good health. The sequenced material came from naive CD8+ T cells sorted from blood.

The chain's CDR3 is CASSSWDRTYEQYF. CDR3 in DNA: TGTGCCAGCAGCTCCTGGGACAGAACCTACGAGCAGTACTTC. V usage is TRBV7-9 and J usage is TRBJ2-7; TRBD1 matches at 7 bases. Germline loops: CDR1 SEHNR, CDR2 FQNEAQ (reference sequence). V lost 4 bases, J lost 2 bases, and 5 bases stayed unmatched. The CDR3 covers 14 residues.